Below are 27 T cell receptor beta chains sequenced from a single sample in a study of Graves' ophthalmopathy and Graves' hyperthyroidism (dated by TCRdb to between 2018 and 2020). These reads were obtained on an Illumina HiSeq 2000. For repertoire sequencing, the TCR beta CDR3 regions were amplified from RNA transcripts. The first round of RT-PCR was done with HTBI primers and the Qiagen OneStep RT-PCR kit, and was followed by a second round of multiplex PCR, then size selection and purification. The public sequencing data were trimmed at Q25 with fastp and processed into clonotypes with MiXCR by TCRdb, which kept only in-frame beta chains. Entries are consolidated by CDR3 protein sequence, retaining the most common genes and DNA. The sample profile shows about 1.2 million distinct CDR3 sequences; less than 45% of them were found once. The top ten clones comprise around 10% of the sample. Input material: peripheral blood or thyroid tissue (not recorded which). These receptors were collected from an adult man with Graves' hyperthyroidism.

On this clonotype: With a much larger clone just one base away, this may be a read error. The J gene is TRBJ2-5, the V gene TRBV14; 8 bases fit TRBD2. The CDR3 covers 16 residues. Trimming cost V 0 bases and J 4 bases; bases outside gene matches: 7. The germline V gene has CDR1 SGHDN and CDR2 FVKESK. The CDR3 sequence is CASSQESGGRVETQYF. CDR3 DNA sequence: TGTGCCAGCAGCCAAGAGTCGGGGGGGCGCGTAGAGACCCAGTACTTC.

This clonotype has ten or more counts. This chain joins TRBV15 and TRBJ2-2; TRBD2 matches 9 bases. The CDR3 has 16 residues. The junction had 11 bases not matched to a gene; V was cut back by 7 bases and J by 5 bases. Germline V lookup: CDR1 LNHNV, CDR2 YYDKDF (reference sequence). The CDR3 sequence: CATTQSMLAGTGELFF. As DNA, the CDR3 is TGTGCCACCACCCAATCGATGCTAGCGGGGACCGGGGAGCTGTTTTTT.

In its sample, this clonotype was seen many times. This sequence joins TRBV10-3 and TRBJ1-2, with 7 nucleotides matching TRBD1. The CDR3 totals 12 residues. Per the germline V gene, CDR1 is ENHRY and CDR2 is SYGVKD. The J segment lost 8 bases and the V segment lost 6 bases, leaving 6 bases of the junction unmatched. The CDR3 DNA sequence: TGTGCCATCAGACGACAGGGCGAGGGCTACACCTTC. This gives the protein CAIRRQGEGYTF.

This clonotype was counted many times. The J gene is TRBJ2-2, the V gene TRBV20-1; 12 bases match TRBD2. The V and J ends lost 4 bases and 8 bases, in that order; junction bases with no gene match: 14. The CDR3 has 17 residues. Germline CDR1 reads DFQATT; CDR2 reads SNEGSKA (reference sequence). The CDR3, as DNA: TGCAGTGCTACGCGGACTAGCGGGAATCTGGTCGGAGGGGAGCTGTTTTTT. It specifies CSATRTSGNLVGGELFF.

The rearrangement links TRBV7-9 to TRBJ1-5; perhaps TRBD1 as D (5 bases). V lost 2 bases, J lost 7 bases, and 15 bases lay in between. Germline V CDR1 and CDR2: SEHNR, FQNEAQ (reference sequence). The CDR3 runs to 15 residues. The CDR3: CASSLLPGLVQPQHF. As DNA, the CDR3 is TGTGCCAGCAGCTTATTGCCAGGGTTGGTGCAGCCCCAGCATTTT.

There are a few counts of this clonotype. V usage is TRBV28 and J usage is TRBJ2-5; D is possibly TRBD1 or TRBD2 (5 bases each). CDR1 and CDR2 from the germline V gene are MDHEN and SYDVKM. The CDR3 totals 13 residues. V lost 3 bases and J lost 4, with 9 bases in between. The CDR3 DNA reads TGTGCCAGCAGTTTTGAGGGGCGAGAGACCCAGTACTTC. It is translated as CASSFEGRETQYF.

With respect to this clonotype: This may be a read error, as it is one base from a much larger clone. V usage is TRBV7-2 and J usage is TRBJ1-1; D may be TRBD1 (5 bases). The CDR3 is 13 residues long. The germline V gene encodes CDR1 SGHTA and CDR2 FQGNSA. Deletions cut 4 bases from V and 3 bases from J, with 9 bases between. CDR3 protein: CASSWDWDTEAFF. In DNA form, the CDR3 reads TGTGCCAGCAGCTGGGACTGGGACACTGAAGCTTTCTTT. Looking up the rest from reference TRBV7-2 and TRBJ1-1 gives the full variable domain: GAGVSQSPSNKVTEKGKDVELRCDPISGHTALYWYRQSLGQGLEFLIYFQGNSAPDKSGLPSDRFSAERTGGSVSTLTIQRTQQEDSAVYLCASSWDWDTEAFFGQGTRLTVV.

The rearrangement links TRBV2 to TRBJ2-5; D uncertain. CDR3 length: 15 amino acids. The V end lost 6 bases, the J end lost 3 bases, and 17 bases lay between the germline ends. Germline CDR1 is SNHLY and CDR2 is FYNNEI. CDR3 amino acids: CASRLPSLTEETQYF. The CDR3 DNA follows: TGTGCCAGCAGATTACCCTCCCTAACCGAAGAGACCCAGTACTTC.

This clonotype appeared a few times. The V gene is TRBV30, the J gene TRBJ1-5; D gene unclear. This CDR3 spans 12 amino acids. Germline values: CDR1 GTSNPN, CDR2 SVGIG (reference sequence). Between the trimmed V and J ends, which lost 4 bases and 7 bases, there was a span of 11 bases. CDR3 DNA sequence: TGTGCCTGGACGTCTCCGGGGCAGCCCCAGCATTTT. It encodes CAWTSPGQPQHF.

The chain uses TRBV12-3 or TRBV12-4 and TRBJ2-7, with D tentatively TRBD2 (5 bases). This CDR3 is built from 14 residues. Trimming left V 3 bases short and J 6 bases short, with 15 bases between. The CDR3 region is CASSFNPGGGEQYF. The CDR3 DNA is TGTGCCAGCAGTTTTAACCCGGGCGGAGGCGAGCAGTACTTC.

The chain links TRBV7-7 to TRBJ2-2; 7 nucleotides agree with TRBD2. The germline V gene has CDR1 SSHAT and CDR2 FNYEAQ (reference sequence). CDR3 length: 14 residues. The CDR3: CANSFGLAAGELFF. In DNA form, the CDR3 reads TGTGCTAACAGCTTTGGGCTAGCGGCCGGGGAGCTGTTTTTT. Full variable domain (remainder filled in from reference TRBV7-7 and TRBJ2-2): GAGVSQSPRYKVTKRGQDVTLRCDPISSHATLYWYQQALGQGPEFLTYFNYEAQPDKSGLPSDRFSAERPEGSISTLTIQRTEQRDSAMYRCANSFGLAAGELFFGEGSRLTVL.

The chain joins TRBV7-9 to TRBJ1-5; TRBD1 matches at 8 bases. CDR3 size: 17 residues. V trimming: 5 bases; J trimming: 0 bases; junction bases outside the gene matches: 9. Per the germline V gene, CDR1 is SEHNR and CDR2 is FQNEAQ (reference sequence). CDR3 loop: CASSHRDRTYSNQPQHF. The CDR3 bases are TGTGCCAGCAGCCACCGGGACAGGACGTATAGCAATCAGCCCCAGCATTTT.

Remarks on this clonotype: This may arise from a read error, as a much more abundant clone is one base away. This chain links TRBV19 with TRBJ1-2; D is uncertain. This CDR3 comprises 16 residues. Between the trimmed V and J ends, which lost 1 base and 10 bases, there was a span of 22 bases. From germline, CDR1 is LNHDA and CDR2 SQIVND (reference sequence). The CDR3 spells CASSIGHRIDSRDYTF. In nucleotides, the CDR3 is TGTGCCAGTAGTATAGGTCATCGGATCGACTCTCGGGACTACACCTTC. The whole variable domain, remainder taken from reference TRBV19 and TRBJ1-2, is DGGITQSPKYLFRKEGQNVTLSCEQNLNHDAMYWYRQDPGQGLRLIYYSQIVNDFQKGDIAEGYSVSREKKESFPLTVTSAQKNPTAFYLCASSIGHRIDSRDYTFGSGTRLTVV.

This sequence joins TRBV7-8 and TRBJ1-1, with D possibly TRBD1 on 6 matching bases. Trimming left V 7 bases short and J 4 bases short, with 19 bases between. Germline CDR1 and CDR2: SGHVS and FQNEAQ. The CDR3 is made up of 15 amino acids. The CDR3 protein is CASTSGGAYGTEAFF. The CDR3 region has the DNA TGTGCCAGCACCTCCGGGGGCGCTTATGGCACTGAAGCTTTCTTT.

The chain carries TRBV6-5 and TRBJ2-7, with TRBD1 matching 9 bases. The germline V gene has CDR1 MNHEY and CDR2 SVGAGI. V lost 6 bases to trimming and J lost 3 bases; unmatched junction nucleotides: 9. The CDR3 is 15 amino acids. This chain's CDR3 is CASRRDRVGGYEQYF. CDR3 DNA: TGTGCCAGCAGACGGGACAGGGTGGGCGGCTACGAGCAGTACTTC.

The sample holds many counts of this clonotype. This sequence joins TRBV7-6 and TRBJ1-4; tentative D call: TRBD1 (6 bases). V lost 7 bases to trimming and J lost 7 bases, with 19 bases between them. Germline CDR1 SGHVS, CDR2 FNYEAQ. The CDR3 is 15 amino acids. CDR3 nucleotide sequence: TGTGCCAGCACCCAGGGCGGCCGACAGGCTGAAAAACTGTTTTTT. Amino acid sequence: CASTQGGRQAEKLFF.

The V gene is TRBV15, the J gene TRBJ2-7; the D gene is possibly TRBD2 (5 bases). This CDR3 comprises 13 residues. V was trimmed by 3 bases and J by 2 bases, leaving 8 bases between them. Germline CDR1 is LNHNV and CDR2 is YYDKDF (reference sequence). In nucleotides, the CDR3 is TGTGCCACCAGCAGGGACTTACCCTACGAGCAGTACTTC. It encodes CATSRDLPYEQYF.

The rearrangement joins TRBV18 to TRBJ2-7; maybe TRBD2 (6 bases). V was cut by 2 bases and J by 5 bases, with 10 bases left in between. CDR3 length: 13 residues. Germline CDR1 and CDR2: KGHSH and LQKENI. CDR3 region: CASSPDSGDEQYF. The DNA for the CDR3 is TGTGCCAGCTCACCAGATAGCGGAGACGAGCAGTACTTC.

For this clonotype: This may come from a read error, since a much larger clone is one base off. V gene TRBV11-2 combines with J gene TRBJ1-2, with D perhaps matching TRBD1 (6 bases). This CDR3 contains 13 residues. Trimming stripped 4 bases from V and 5 bases from J, with 11 bases between. CDR1 and CDR2 (germline): SGHAT, FQNNGV. CDR3: CASSSHRDYGYTF. Written as DNA, the CDR3 is TGTGCCAGCAGCTCCCACAGGGATTATGGCTACACCTTC.

This clonotype was recorded many times. The V and J genes are TRBV10-2 and TRBJ1-6; TRBD1 might be the D (5 bases). The CDR3 is 17 residues long. Trimming stripped 6 bases from V and 8 bases from J, with 23 bases between. CDR1 is WSHSY, CDR2 SAAADI, per germline. The CDR3 sequence: CASRENSGPQRDSPLHF. The CDR3, as DNA: TGCGCCAGCAGGGAGAATTCAGGGCCTCAGCGGGATTCACCCCTCCACTTT.

V usage is TRBV6-4 and J usage is TRBJ2-2, with TRBD2 matching over 7 bases. The CDR3 runs 14 residues. Germline-derived CDR1 and CDR2 are MRHNA and SNTAGT. V lost 8 bases and J lost 7; bases outside the gene matches: 10. The CDR3 here is CASGGGPRYGELFF. The CDR3 DNA follows: TGTGCCAGCGGGGGAGGGCCTCGATACGGGGAGCTGTTTTTT.

CDR3 DNA sequence: TGCAGTGCCGATTCGGGACAGGGGGCGCGAGGAAACACCATATATTTT. Protein product: CSADSGQGARGNTIYF. This chain links TRBV20-1 with TRBJ1-3, with 12 positions matching TRBD1. Trimming removed 6 bases from V and 4 bases from J; junction bases left unmatched: 10. This CDR3 has 16 residues. Germline loops: CDR1 DFQATT, CDR2 SNEGSKA (reference sequence).

This clonotype was observed at least ten times. The genes are TRBV20-1 and TRBJ2-7, with D maybe TRBD1 (6 bases). Trimming pared 2 bases from V and 3 bases from J, leaving 11 bases between. This CDR3 is built from 13 residues. Germline V gene sequence: CDR1 DFQATT, CDR2 SNEGSKA (reference sequence). The CDR3 loop reads CSARRQDFYEQYF. CDR3 nucleotides: TGCAGTGCTAGAAGACAGGACTTCTACGAGCAGTACTTC.

This clonotype was observed once. This chain uses TRBV7-9 with TRBJ2-5; no firm D call. V lost 1 base and J lost 5, with 8 bases in between. CDR3 length equals 13 residues. Germline V CDR1 and CDR2: SEHNR, FQNEAQ (reference sequence). The CDR3 DNA is TGTGCCAGCAGCTTAGTGCGCGATGAGACCCAGTACTTC. Protein product: CASSLVRDETQYF.

This clonotype was seen more than once but under ten times. J is TRBJ2-2 and V is TRBV5-8; D is possibly TRBD2 (5 bases). V was clipped by 5 bases and J by 1 base, with 6 bases between them. CDR1 and CDR2 from the germline V gene are SGHTS and YDEGEE. CDR3 size: 13 residues. In DNA form, the CDR3 reads TGTGCCAGCAGAGGACTGAACACCGGGGAGCTGTTTTTT. Amino acids: CASRGLNTGELFF.

This clonotype was detected ten times or more. V usage is TRBV7-9 and J usage is TRBJ1-6, with 7 bases aligning to TRBD1. Germline-derived CDR1 and CDR2 are SEHNR and FQNEAQ (reference sequence). The CDR3 has 14 amino acids. The J segment lost 11 bases and the V segment lost 5 bases, leaving 9 bases of the junction unmatched. In nucleotides, the CDR3 is TGTGCCAGCAGCCAGACAGGGTTCGGAACACCCCTCCACTTT. Its protein product is CASSQTGFGTPLHF.

The CDR3 DNA follows: TGCGCCAGCAGCCGCACCCGGGTAAACGAGCAGTACTTC. It yields the protein CASSRTRVNEQYF. The V and J genes are TRBV4-1 and TRBJ2-7; D remains ambiguous. CDR1 and CDR2 (germline): MGHRA, YSYEKL. This CDR3 region has 13 residues. The ends were cut back, 4 bases at V and 5 bases at J, with 12 bases in the middle.